This record concerns one T cell receptor (beta chain) sequence. This likely comes from a read error, as the CDR3 has no conserved phenylalanine or tryptophan at its end. A duration under 3 months, NOSPECS ≥4, CAS ≥3 and moderate-to-severe activity characterized the donors with ophthalmopathy. PBMCs were isolated from an approximately 10 ml sample of fresh peripheral blood. The study amplified TCR beta CDR3 regions using RNA transcripts. The library came from an HTBI-primed first-round RT-PCR and a second-round multiplex PCR. MiXCR, applied by TCRdb to the multiplex PCR reads, yields one record per CDR3 protein. The sample yields about 740,000 distinct CDR3 sequences, 40% seen once. The data originate from a study of Graves' ophthalmopathy and Graves' hyperthyroidism. Study overall: Peripheral blood (taken before any treatment) was collected at initial diagnosis.

Trimming pared 6 bases from V and 3 bases from J, leaving 14 bases between. The CDR3 is made up of 14 amino acids. J is TRBJ1-1 and V is TRBV12-3 or TRBV12-4, with D tentatively TRBD1 (6 bases). The sequenced sample consisted of peripheral blood. This receptor was identified in an adult man with Graves' ophthalmopathy. The CDR3 DNA reads as TGTGCCAGCAGCCCGGGGGCTATGGACACTGAAGCTTTCTCT. Translation: CASSPGAMDTEAFS.